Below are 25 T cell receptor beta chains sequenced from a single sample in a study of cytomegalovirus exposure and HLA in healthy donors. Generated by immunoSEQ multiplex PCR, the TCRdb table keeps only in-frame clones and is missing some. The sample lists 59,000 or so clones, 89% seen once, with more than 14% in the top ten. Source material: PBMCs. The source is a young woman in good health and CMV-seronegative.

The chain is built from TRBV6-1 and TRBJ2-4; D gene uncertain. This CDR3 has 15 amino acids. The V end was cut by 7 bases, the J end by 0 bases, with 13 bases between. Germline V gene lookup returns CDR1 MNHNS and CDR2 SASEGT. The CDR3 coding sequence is TGTGCCAGCACCGATGCAACTATAGCCAAAAACATTCAGTACTTC. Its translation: CASTDATIAKNIQYF.

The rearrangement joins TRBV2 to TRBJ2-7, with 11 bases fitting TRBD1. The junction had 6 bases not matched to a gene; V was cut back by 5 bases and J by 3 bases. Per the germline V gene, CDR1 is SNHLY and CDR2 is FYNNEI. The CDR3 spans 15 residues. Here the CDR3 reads CASSHGQGANYEQYF. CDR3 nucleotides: TGTGCCAGCAGTCACGGACAGGGGGCGAACTACGAGCAGTACTTC.

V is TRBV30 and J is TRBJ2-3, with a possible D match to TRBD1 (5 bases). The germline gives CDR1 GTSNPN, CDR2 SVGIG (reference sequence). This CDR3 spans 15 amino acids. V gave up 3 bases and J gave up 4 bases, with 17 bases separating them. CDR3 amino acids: CAWSGGQGIADTQYF. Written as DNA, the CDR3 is TGTGCCTGGAGCGGTGGGCAGGGCATAGCAGATACGCAGTATTTT. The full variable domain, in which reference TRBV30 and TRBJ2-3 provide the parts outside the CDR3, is SQTIHQWPATLVQPVGSPLSLECTVEGTSNPNLYWYRQAAGRGLQLLFYSVGIGQISSEVPQNLSASRPQDRQFILSSKKLLLSDSGFYLCAWSGGQGIADTQYFGPGTRLTVL.

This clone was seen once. The CDR3 region is CASSLGPRREQYF. The CDR3 bases are TGTGCCAGCAGCCTTGGACCGCGACGGGAGCAGTACTTC. The genes are TRBV14 and TRBJ2-5, with D possibly being TRBD2 (6 bases). V shed 4 bases and J shed 11 bases, with 17 bases lying between them. The CDR3 extends over 13 amino acids. Germline lookup yields CDR1 SGHDN and CDR2 FVKESK.

CDR3 nucleotides: TGTGCCAGCAGTTTATACCGGACAGGGGGCGAAAAACTGTTTTTT. The encoded protein is CASSLYRTGGEKLFF. The chain has TRBV27 and TRBJ1-4; 11 bases are shared with TRBD1. Germline V gives CDR1 MNHEY, CDR2 SMNVEV (reference sequence). This CDR3 spans 15 amino acids. J lost 8 bases, V lost 1 base, and 3 bases had no gene match.

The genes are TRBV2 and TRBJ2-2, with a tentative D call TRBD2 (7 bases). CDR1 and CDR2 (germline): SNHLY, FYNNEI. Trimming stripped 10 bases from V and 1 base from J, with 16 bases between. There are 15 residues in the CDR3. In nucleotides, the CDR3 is TGTGCCACCAGGAAGGGGGGGGTGAACACCGGGGAGCTGTTTTTT. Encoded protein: CATRKGGVNTGELFF.

CDR3 coding DNA: TGTGCCAGCAGGGAGGACCTGAACACTGAAGCTTTCTTT. As protein: CASREDLNTEAFF. The chain joins TRBV6-5 to TRBJ1-1; D gene ambiguous. V lost 6 bases, J lost 0 bases, and 8 bases lay in between. Germline loops: CDR1 MNHEY, CDR2 SVGAGI. This CDR3 comprises 13 residues.

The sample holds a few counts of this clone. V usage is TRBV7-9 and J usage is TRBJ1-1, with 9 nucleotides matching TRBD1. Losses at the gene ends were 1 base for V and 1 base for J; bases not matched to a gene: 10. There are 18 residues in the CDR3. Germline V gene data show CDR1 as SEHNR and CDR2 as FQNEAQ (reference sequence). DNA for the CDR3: TGTGCCAGCAGCTTAGGTTTACACAGGGGGCGAGGGAACACTGAAGCTTTCTTT. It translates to CASSLGLHRGRGNTEAFF.

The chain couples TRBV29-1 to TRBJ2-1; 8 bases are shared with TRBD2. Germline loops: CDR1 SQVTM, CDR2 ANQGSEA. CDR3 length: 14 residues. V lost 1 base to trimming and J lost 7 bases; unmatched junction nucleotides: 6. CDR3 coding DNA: TGCAGCGTTGAAGGAGACGGGGGGGCAAATGAGCAGTTCTTC. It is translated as CSVEGDGGANEQFF.

The CDR3 DNA reads as TGTGCCAGCCGGAAGCGGGAGTACACAGATACGCAGTATTTT. Residues: CASRKREYTDTQYF. This rearrangement joins TRBV5-6 to TRBJ2-3; 8 positions match TRBD2. This CDR3 is 14 amino acids long. The V gene end was trimmed by 7 bases and the J gene end by 2 bases; junction bases not matched to a gene: 6. CDR1 and CDR2 from the germline V gene are SGHDT and YYEEEE.

CDR3 residues: CASSYTSFYEQYF. In DNA, the CDR3 is TGTGCCAGCAGCTATACTAGTTTCTACGAGCAGTACTTC. V usage is TRBV5-5 and J usage is TRBJ2-7, with a tentative D call TRBD2 (5 bases). Germline V CDR1 and CDR2: SGHKS, YYEKEE (reference sequence). The CDR3 is 13 residues long. V was shortened by 3 bases and J by 3 bases, with 10 bases between the two germline ends. Full variable domain (outside the CDR3, taken from reference TRBV5-5 and TRBJ2-7): DAGVTQSPTHLIKTRGQQVTLRCSPISGHKSVSWYQQVLGQGPQFIFQYYEKEERGRGNFPDRFSARQFPNYSSELNVNALLLGDSALYLCASSYTSFYEQYFGPGTRLTVT.

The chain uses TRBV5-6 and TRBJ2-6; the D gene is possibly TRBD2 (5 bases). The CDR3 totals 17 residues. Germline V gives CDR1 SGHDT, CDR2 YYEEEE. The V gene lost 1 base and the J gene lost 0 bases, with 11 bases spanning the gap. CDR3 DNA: TGTGCCAGCAGCTTGCGGGGTTCCTACTCTGGGGCCAACGTCCTGACTTTC. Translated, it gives CASSLRGSYSGANVLTF.

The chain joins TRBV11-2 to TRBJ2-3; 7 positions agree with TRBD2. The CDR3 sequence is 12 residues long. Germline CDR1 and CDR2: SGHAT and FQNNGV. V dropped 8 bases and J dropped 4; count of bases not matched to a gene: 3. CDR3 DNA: TGTGCCAGCGCGGGAGCGGCAGATACGCAGTATTTT. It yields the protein CASAGAADTQYF.

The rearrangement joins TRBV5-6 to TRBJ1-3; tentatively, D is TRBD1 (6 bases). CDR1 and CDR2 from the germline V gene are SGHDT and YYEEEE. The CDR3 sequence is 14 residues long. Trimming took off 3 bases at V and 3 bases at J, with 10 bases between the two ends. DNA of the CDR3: TGTGCCAGCAGCTGGGGGACATTTGGAAACACCATATATTTT. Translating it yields CASSWGTFGNTIYF.

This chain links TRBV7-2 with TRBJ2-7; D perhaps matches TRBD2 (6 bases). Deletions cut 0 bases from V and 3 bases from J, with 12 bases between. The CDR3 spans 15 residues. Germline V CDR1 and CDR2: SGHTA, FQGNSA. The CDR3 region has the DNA TGTGCCAGCAGCTTAGCAACGGGAGTACACTACGAGCAGTACTTC. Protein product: CASSLATGVHYEQYF.

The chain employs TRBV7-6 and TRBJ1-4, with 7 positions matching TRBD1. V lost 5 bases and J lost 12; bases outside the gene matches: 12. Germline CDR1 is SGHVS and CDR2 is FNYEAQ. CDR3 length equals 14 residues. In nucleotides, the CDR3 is TGTGCCAGCAGCGACCGGGACAGAAGCGGGCAACTGTTTTTT. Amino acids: CASSDRDRSGQLFF.

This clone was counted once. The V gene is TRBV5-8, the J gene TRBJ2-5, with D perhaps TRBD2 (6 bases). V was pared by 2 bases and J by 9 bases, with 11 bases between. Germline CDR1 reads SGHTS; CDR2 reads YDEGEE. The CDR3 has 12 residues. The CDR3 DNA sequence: TGTGCCAGCAGCTTTGGTTGGAGGGCCCAGTACTTC. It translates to CASSFGWRAQYF. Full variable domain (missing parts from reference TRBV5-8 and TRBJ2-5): EAGVTQSPTHLIKTRGQQATLRCSPISGHTSVYWYQQALGLGLQFLLWYDEGEERNRGNFPPRFSGRQFPNYSSELNVNALELEDSALYLCASSFGWRAQYFGPGTRLLVL.

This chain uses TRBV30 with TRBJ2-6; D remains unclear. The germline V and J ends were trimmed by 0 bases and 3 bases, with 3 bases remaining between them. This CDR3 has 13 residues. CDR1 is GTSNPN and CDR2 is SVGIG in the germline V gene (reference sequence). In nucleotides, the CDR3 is TGTGCCTGGAGTGTACATGGGGCCAACGTCCTGACTTTC. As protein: CAWSVHGANVLTF.

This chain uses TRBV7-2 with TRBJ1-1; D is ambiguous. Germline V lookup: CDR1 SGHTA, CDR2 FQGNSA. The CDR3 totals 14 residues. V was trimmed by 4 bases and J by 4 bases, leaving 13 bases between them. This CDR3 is CASSSEQKITEAFF. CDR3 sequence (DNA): TGTGCCAGCAGCTCCGAACAGAAAATCACTGAAGCTTTCTTT.

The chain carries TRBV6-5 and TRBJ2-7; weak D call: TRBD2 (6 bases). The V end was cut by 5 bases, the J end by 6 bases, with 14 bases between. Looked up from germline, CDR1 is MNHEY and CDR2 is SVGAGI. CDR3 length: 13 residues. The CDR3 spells CASSPGLVSEQYF. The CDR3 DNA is TGTGCCAGCAGTCCGGGACTTGTAAGCGAGCAGTACTTC.

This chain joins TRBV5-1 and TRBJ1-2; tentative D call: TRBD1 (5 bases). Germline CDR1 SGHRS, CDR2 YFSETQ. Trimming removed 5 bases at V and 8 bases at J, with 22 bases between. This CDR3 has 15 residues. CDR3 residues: CASRSLNSGMGGYTF. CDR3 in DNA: TGCGCCAGCAGGTCGTTGAACTCAGGGATGGGGGGCTACACCTTC.

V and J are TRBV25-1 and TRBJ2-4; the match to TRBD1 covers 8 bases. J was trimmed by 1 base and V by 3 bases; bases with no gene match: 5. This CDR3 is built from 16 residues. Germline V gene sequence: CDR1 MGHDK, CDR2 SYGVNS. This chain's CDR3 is CASSEPTGDAKNIQYF. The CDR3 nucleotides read TGTGCCAGCAGTGAGCCGACAGGGGATGCCAAAAACATTCAGTACTTC.

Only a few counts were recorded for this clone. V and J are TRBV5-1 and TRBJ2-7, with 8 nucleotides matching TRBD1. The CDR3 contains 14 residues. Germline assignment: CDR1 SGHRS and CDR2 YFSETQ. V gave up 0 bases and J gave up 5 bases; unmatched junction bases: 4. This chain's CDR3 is CASSLETGVHEQYF. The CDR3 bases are TGCGCCAGCAGCTTGGAGACAGGGGTCCACGAGCAGTACTTC.

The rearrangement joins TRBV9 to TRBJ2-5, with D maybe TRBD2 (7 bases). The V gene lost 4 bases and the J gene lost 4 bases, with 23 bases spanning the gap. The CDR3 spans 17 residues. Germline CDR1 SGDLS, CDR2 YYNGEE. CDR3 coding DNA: TGTGCCAGCAGCACAGGGACCCGAACGGGGGGAGGAGAGACCCAGTACTTC. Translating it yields CASSTGTRTGGGETQYF.

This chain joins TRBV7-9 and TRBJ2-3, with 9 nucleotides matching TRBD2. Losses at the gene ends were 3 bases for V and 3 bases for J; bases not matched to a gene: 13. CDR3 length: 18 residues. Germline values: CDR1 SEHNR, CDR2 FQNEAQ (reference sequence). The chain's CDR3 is CASSFPSSAGGRTDTQYF. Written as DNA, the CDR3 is TGTGCCAGCAGCTTCCCCTCCTCGGCGGGGGGGCGTACAGATACGCAGTATTTT.